The present T cell receptor (beta chain) was sequenced within a study of OX40 agonist ivuxolimab in advanced cancers. Sequencing was performed with immunoSEQ multiplex PCR; in TCRdb, only in-frame clones are kept and a portion is missing. The profile covers some 87,000 clones, with approximately 95% appearing a single time and 11% taken by the ten largest. A remark on this clone: One end of the junction varies from germline; a read error may be responsible.

The sequence was collected from an adult with an advanced solid tumor such as melanoma, head and neck, liver or kidney cancer. Sequenced here: CD4+ or CD8+ T cells sorted from blood, sampled in a trial of the OX40 agonist ivuxolimab.

The CDR3 sequence: CVSSLGGPSTDTQYF. CDR3 bases: TGCGTCAGCAGCTTGGGGGGTCCCAGCACAGATACGCAGTATTTT. This chain connects TRBV5-1 to TRBJ2-3; weak D call: TRBD2 (6 bases). The CDR3 is 15 residues long. The V gene's germline CDR1 is SGHRS and CDR2 YFSETQ.